Listed here is a single T cell receptor beta chain. Antigen unknown. V was clipped by 2 bases and J by 2 bases; unmatched bases: 6. The CDR3 is 16 amino acids. From germline, CDR1 is SGHAT and CDR2 FQNNGV. The data stem from a study of T cell repertoires in cytomegalovirus infection. As for the study in general: The public TCR beta signatures pointed to both CMV infection and matching HLA type. Study-wide points: The ex vivo response showed dominance by HLA-C-restricted CMV-specific TCR beta clonotypes.

Each CDR3 protein gets one entry after TCRdb re-called the reads with MiXCR. Among some 57,000 distinct CDR3 sequences listed, around 34% were seen once. The material sequenced was PBMCs, sequenced either directly or after in vitro stimulation (not recorded which). The chain employs TRBV11-2 and TRBJ2-5, with 9 bases identical to TRBD2. The sequence was obtained from a human donor in good health (CMV status not recorded). Some clones in this sample may be carry-over from other donors' samples. The CDR3 DNA follows: TGTGCCAGCAGCTTATGGCGGGGGGGACTACAAGAGACCCAGTACTTC. Translated: CASSLWRGGLQETQYF.